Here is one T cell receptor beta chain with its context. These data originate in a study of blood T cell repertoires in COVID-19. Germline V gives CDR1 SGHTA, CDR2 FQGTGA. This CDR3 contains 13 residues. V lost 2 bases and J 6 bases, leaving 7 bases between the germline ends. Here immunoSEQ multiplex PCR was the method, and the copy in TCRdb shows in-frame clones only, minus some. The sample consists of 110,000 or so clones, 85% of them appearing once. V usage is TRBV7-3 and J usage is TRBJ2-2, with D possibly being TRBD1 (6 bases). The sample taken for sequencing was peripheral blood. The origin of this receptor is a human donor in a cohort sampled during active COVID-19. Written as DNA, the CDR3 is TGTGCCAGCAGCTTATCAGGGGCCGGGGAGCTGTTTTTT. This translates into CASSLSGAGELFF.